The clone carrying this T cell receptor (beta chain) was counted between two and nine times. This entry belongs to a study of blood T cell repertoires in COVID-19. As for the study in general: Sites across the United States, Italy and Spain contributed samples from acute and convalescent COVID-19. T cells, B-cell-depleted T cells, or PBMCs provided the cDNA or gDNA that served as material.

The CDR3 is 15 residues long. V was pared by 2 bases and J by 0 bases, with 3 bases of the junction left unmatched. Germline CDR1 SGDLS, CDR2 YYNGEE. Seattle-derived patients entered the study during active infection and were followed longitudinally. Original analysis: Using reference gene primer amplification, nucleated cell counts were estimated. Clones were read by immunoSEQ multiplex PCR, and TCRdb kept only the in-frame ones, dropping some. V and J calls and clone size are as listed in that table; D and trimming were resolved from the DNA. The table has some 320,000 clones, just under 90% seen once.

The origin of this receptor is a woman aged 25 to 45 with COVID-19, enrolled during active disease. This chain joins TRBV9 and TRBJ2-3; 7 bases agree with TRBD2. Sequenced sample: peripheral blood. CDR3 in amino acids: CASSVYGGSTDTQYF. The CDR3 DNA reads TGTGCCAGCAGCGTCTACGGGGGGAGCACAGATACGCAGTATTTT.